The 18 T cell receptor beta chains below come from one sample, sequenced in a study of shared clonotypes between healthy human individuals. Generated by immunoSEQ multiplex PCR, the TCRdb table keeps only in-frame clones and is missing some. The sample carries about 600,000 clones, roughly 95% recorded once. CD45RO negativity and positive selection for CCR7 defined naive CD8 cells, a population that excluded terminally differentiated effector memory CD45RA+ cells. The material sequenced was naive CD8+ T cells sorted from blood. The receptors shown here come from a woman aged 25 to 45 in good health.

The V and J genes are TRBV7-9 and TRBJ1-2; tentatively, D is TRBD1 (6 bases). Trimming removed 7 bases from V and 4 bases from J, with 22 bases in between. CDR1 is SEHNR and CDR2 is FQNEAQ in the germline V gene (reference sequence). CDR3 length equals 16 residues. The CDR3 DNA is TGTGCCAGCAACAACCCCGACAGGCTCTCAGGCTATGGCTACACCTTC. Amino acid sequence: CASNNPDRLSGYGYTF. Drawing the rest from reference TRBV7-9 and TRBJ1-2, the complete variable domain is DTGVSQNPRHKITKRGQNVTFRCDPISEHNRLYWYRQTLGQGPEFLTYFQNEAQLEKSRLLSDRFSAERPKGSFSTLEIQRTEQGDSAMYLCASNNPDRLSGYGYTFGSGTRLTVV.

This chain connects TRBV5-4 to TRBJ1-1; 8 bases line up with TRBD1. After removal of 4 bases from V and 6 bases from J, the junction contained 8 bases not matched to a gene. There are 14 residues in the CDR3. Germline V gene data show CDR1 as SGHNT and CDR2 as YYREEE (reference sequence). CDR3 in DNA: TGTGCCAGCAGCCTAGACAGGGGTTGGGCTGAAGCTTTCTTT. This gives the protein CASSLDRGWAEAFF.

This sequence joins TRBV13 and TRBJ2-1; D may be TRBD1 or TRBD2 (5 bases each). In germline, CDR1 is PRHDT, CDR2 FYEKMQ (reference sequence). Between the trimmed V and J ends, which lost 1 base and 9 bases, there was a span of 10 bases. This CDR3 is 13 amino acids long. The CDR3: CASSLDRGIEQFF. As DNA, the CDR3 is TGTGCCAGCAGCTTAGACCGGGGCATTGAGCAGTTCTTC.

This chain links TRBV15 with TRBJ2-2, with 8 bases identical to TRBD1. With V trimmed by 8 bases and J by 7 bases, 3 bases remained unmatched. Per the germline V gene, CDR1 is LNHNV and CDR2 is YYDKDF (reference sequence). CDR3 length: 12 amino acids. CDR3 DNA sequence: TGTGCCACCGACAGGGGCGTCGGGGAGCTGTTTTTT. Translating gives CATDRGVGELFF.

This clone came up a few times. The chain has TRBV9 and TRBJ1-1, with a possible D match to TRBD1 (5 bases). CDR3 size: 12 residues. Germline V gene data show CDR1 as SGDLS and CDR2 as YYNGEE. V shed 3 bases and J shed 9 bases, with 12 bases lying between them. In nucleotides, the CDR3 is TGTGCCAGCAGCGATACAGGCGCCAAAGCTTTCTTT. Translation: CASSDTGAKAFF.

J is TRBJ2-1 and V is TRBV28; perhaps D is TRBD1 or TRBD2 (6 bases each). Per the germline V gene, CDR1 is MDHEN and CDR2 is SYDVKM. Trimming removed 5 bases at V and 0 bases at J, with 23 bases between. CDR3 length: 19 residues. The DNA of the CDR3 is TGTGCCAGCAGTATGATTGGACAGTCGGGAGAGAGCTCCTACAATGAGCAGTTCTTC. Its translation is CASSMIGQSGESSYNEQFF.

This clone was detected once. This chain links TRBV28 with TRBJ2-3; 12 positions agree with TRBD2. The V gene's germline CDR1 is MDHEN and CDR2 SYDVKM. J lost 4 bases, V lost 3 bases, and 8 bases had no gene match. This CDR3 is built from 17 residues. The CDR3: CASSLGTSGRLADTQYF. The CDR3 DNA reads as TGTGCCAGCAGTTTGGGAACTAGCGGGAGGCTAGCAGATACGCAGTATTTT.

The chain joins TRBV29-1 to TRBJ1-2; the D is unclear. Trimming pared 5 bases from V and 4 bases from J, leaving 14 bases between. From germline, CDR1 is SQVTM and CDR2 ANQGSEA. This CDR3 spans 13 amino acids. CDR3 sequence (DNA): TGCAGCGTTTGGGGTGGCAGCCTCTATGGCTACACCTTC. Translating it yields CSVWGGSLYGYTF.

The V and J genes are TRBV13 and TRBJ2-7; D may be TRBD1 (6 bases). Between the trimmed V and J ends, which lost 5 bases and 3 bases, there was a span of 14 bases. Germline CDR1 and CDR2: PRHDT and FYEKMQ (reference sequence). The CDR3 consists of 14 residues. DNA for the CDR3: TGTGCCAGCAGCCTACGCGGACAGCTCTACGAGCAGTACTTC. Protein product: CASSLRGQLYEQYF.

The chain joins TRBV2 to TRBJ1-3; D not resolved. From germline, CDR1 is SNHLY and CDR2 FYNNEI. V lost 5 bases and J 0 bases, leaving 20 bases between the germline ends. The length of the CDR3 is 18 residues. The CDR3 loop reads CASSRLDLGKISGNTIYF. DNA for the CDR3: TGTGCCAGCAGTCGTTTGGACTTGGGGAAGATCTCTGGAAACACCATATATTTT.

A single count supports this clone. The chain links TRBV5-1 to TRBJ1-1, with D hard to call. Germline CDR1 SGHRS, CDR2 YFSETQ. The CDR3 is 13 amino acids. Between the trimmed V and J ends, which lost 2 bases and 1 base, there was a span of 6 bases. The CDR3: CASSLSENTEAFF. The CDR3 nucleotides read TGCGCCAGCAGCTTATCCGAGAACACTGAAGCTTTCTTT.

The V call is TRBV6-1, the J call TRBJ1-2; D call uncertain. V was cut by 7 bases and J by 7 bases, with 31 bases left in between. Germline CDR1 MNHNS, CDR2 SASEGT. The CDR3 contains 18 residues. CDR3 bases: TGTGCCAGCAATGAGGTTTCAAAAACCGGGCTCCGGAGGTTTGGCTACACCTTC. Its protein is CASNEVSKTGLRRFGYTF.

Of note for this clone: Other DNA sequences in the sample encode the same CDR3. The chain links TRBV30 to TRBJ2-2; tentative D call: TRBD1 (5 bases). The CDR3 is 11 amino acids. Germline V gene lookup returns CDR1 GTSNPN and CDR2 SVGIG (reference sequence). V gave up 4 bases and J gave up 5 bases, with 5 bases separating them. CDR3 DNA: TGTGCCTGGACAGGGACCGGGGAGCTGTTTTTT. Its translation is CAWTGTGELFF. The entire variable domain, with the rest obtained from reference TRBV30 and TRBJ2-2, is as follows: SQTIHQWPATLVQPVGSPLSLECTVEGTSNPNLYWYRQAAGRGLQLLFYSVGIGQISSEVPQNLSASRPQDRQFILSSKKLLLSDSGFYLCAWTGTGELFFGEGSRLTVL.

The chain links TRBV9 to TRBJ2-3, with 9 bases that match TRBD2. Germline V CDR1 and CDR2: SGDLS, YYNGEE. V gave up 0 bases and J gave up 6 bases; unmatched junction bases: 8. The CDR3 contains 16 residues. The CDR3 loop is CASSVGWREGPDTQYF. For the CDR3, the DNA is TGTGCCAGCAGCGTAGGATGGCGGGAGGGCCCCGATACGCAGTATTTT.

CDR3 nucleotides: TGTGCCAGTAGCCCCATGAACACAGATACGCAGTATTTT. Protein product: CASSPMNTDTQYF. The V and J genes are TRBV19 and TRBJ2-3, with D unresolved. The germline CDR1 and CDR2 sequences are LNHDA and SQIVND (reference sequence). V lost 6 bases to trimming and J lost 2 bases, with 9 bases between them. The CDR3 consists of 13 residues.

This chain connects TRBV15 to TRBJ2-7; 8 bases agree with TRBD2. The CDR3 length is 15 residues. With V trimmed by 0 bases and J by 5 bases, 6 bases remained unmatched. The V gene's germline CDR1 is LNHNV and CDR2 YYDKDF (reference sequence). The CDR3 loop reads CATSRERTSIDEQYF. The DNA of the CDR3 is TGTGCCACCAGCAGAGAAAGGACTAGCATCGACGAGCAGTACTTC.

This chain uses TRBV13 with TRBJ1-1; TRBD1 aligns across 8 bases. The CDR3 spans 17 residues. J gave up 3 bases and V 4 bases, and 13 bases lay outside the gene matches. Germline V gene sequence: CDR1 PRHDT, CDR2 FYEKMQ (reference sequence). As DNA, the CDR3 is TGTGCCAGCAGCTCCGTTTGGACAGGGATTTGGGACACTGAAGCTTTCTTT. Encoded protein: CASSSVWTGIWDTEAFF.

This clone was seen a single time. CDR3 in DNA: TGCAGCGTTGTTACGGTGCAGTATCAAGAGACCCAGTACTTC. Amino acid sequence: CSVVTVQYQETQYF. The chain uses TRBV29-1 and TRBJ2-5, with D unresolved. This CDR3 contains 14 residues. The germline V and J ends were trimmed by 4 bases and 2 bases, with 14 bases remaining between them. The germline V gene has CDR1 SQVTM and CDR2 ANQGSEA.